These 19 T cell receptor beta chains came from one sample sequenced in a study of glioma-infiltrating T cells after dendritic cell vaccination. Assay used: immunoSEQ multiplex PCR; TCRdb lists only in-frame clones, some missing. This sample has around 100,000 clones; roughly 80% occur once, and the top ten carry roughly 12%. Specimen: blood, collected before dendritic cell vaccination. The origin of the receptors is a human donor with glioblastoma.

This chain links TRBV6-1 with TRBJ2-2, with a tentative D call TRBD2 (6 bases). This CDR3 has 14 residues. The germline gives CDR1 MNHNS, CDR2 SASEGT. V lost 7 bases, J lost 3 bases, and 12 bases lay in between. The CDR3 DNA follows: TGTGCCAGCAATTCGGAGGGAGACACCGGGGAGCTGTTTTTT. It encodes CASNSEGDTGELFF.

This clone was found once. The J gene is TRBJ2-2, the V gene TRBV29-1; no reliable D call. The V gene lost 6 bases and the J gene lost 1 base, with 12 bases spanning the gap. Per the germline V gene, CDR1 is SQVTM and CDR2 is ANQGSEA. The length of the CDR3 is 14 residues. The CDR3 spells CSVEKTVNTGELFF. CDR3 DNA: TGCAGCGTGGAAAAAACAGTGAACACCGGGGAGCTGTTTTTT.

The chain links TRBV7-9 to TRBJ1-1, with 8 bases matching TRBD1. Germline trimming cut 6 bases from V and 1 base from J; bases unmatched to any gene: 7. CDR3 length: 15 amino acids. Germline V gives CDR1 SEHNR, CDR2 FQNEAQ (reference sequence). CDR3 sequence (DNA): TGTGCCAGCAGACGGAACAGGGGGGAGAACACTGAAGCTTTCTTT. This codes for CASRRNRGENTEAFF. Full variable domain (rest looked up from reference TRBV7-9 and TRBJ1-1): DTGVSQNPRHKITKRGQNVTFRCDPISEHNRLYWYRQTLGQGPEFLTYFQNEAQLEKSRLLSDRFSAERPKGSFSTLEIQRTEQGDSAMYLCASRRNRGENTEAFFGQGTRLTVV.

J is TRBJ1-4 and V is TRBV7-2; TRBD1 might be the D (5 bases). CDR1 is SGHTA and CDR2 is FQGNSA in the germline V gene. There are 13 residues in the CDR3. Trimming pared 5 bases from V and 7 bases from J, leaving 11 bases between. The CDR3 sequence is CASSAQVLEKLFF. CDR3 DNA sequence: TGTGCCAGCAGCGCACAGGTCCTTGAAAAACTGTTTTTT.

The chain recombines TRBV27 with TRBJ2-1, with D possibly being TRBD1 (5 bases). V gave up 0 bases and J gave up 0 bases, with 18 bases separating them. The CDR3 extends over 19 amino acids. CDR1 and CDR2 from the germline V gene are MNHEY and SMNVEV (reference sequence). CDR3: CASSLSARIRVVSYNEQFF. CDR3 in DNA: TGTGCCAGCAGTTTATCGGCCAGGATCAGGGTAGTCTCCTACAATGAGCAGTTCTTC.

This clone was counted between two and nine times. This chain links TRBV9 with TRBJ1-1; no reliable D call. Trimming shortened V by 0 bases and J by 1 base, and 4 bases separated the two germline ends. There are 13 residues in the CDR3. CDR1 and CDR2 from the germline V gene are SGDLS and YYNGEE. The CDR3 DNA follows: TGTGCCAGCAGCGTAGACACGAACACTGAAGCTTTCTTT. Protein: CASSVDTNTEAFF.

The V call is TRBV5-6, the J call TRBJ2-1; D remains unclear. CDR3 length equals 12 residues. The V end lost 1 base, the J end lost 6 bases, and 5 bases lay between the germline ends. The germline V gene has CDR1 SGHDT and CDR2 YYEEEE. The CDR3 DNA reads TGTGCCAGCAGCTTGTCAGTCAATGAGCAGTTCTTC. Translated, it gives CASSLSVNEQFF.

This rearrangement joins TRBV6-5 to TRBJ2-4, with TRBD2 as a possible D gene (5 bases). CDR3 length: 14 amino acids. Trimming cost V 5 bases and J 9 bases, with 17 bases left between them. CDR1 and CDR2 (germline): MNHEY, SVGAGI. The CDR3: CASSVDGKAGIQYF. CDR3 bases: TGTGCCAGCAGTGTCGACGGTAAGGCGGGCATTCAGTACTTC.

The chain links TRBV2 to TRBJ2-1, with 8 nucleotides matching TRBD2. The germline V gene encodes CDR1 SNHLY and CDR2 FYNNEI. The V gene end was trimmed by 4 bases and the J gene end by 8 bases; junction bases not matched to a gene: 7. The CDR3 loop spans 14 amino acids. The CDR3 spells CASSADGGADEQFF. CDR3 in DNA: TGTGCCAGCAGTGCAGACGGGGGGGCCGATGAGCAGTTCTTC.

This rearrangement joins TRBV19 to TRBJ2-1; 7 bases fit TRBD1. CDR1 and CDR2 (germline): LNHDA, SQIVND (reference sequence). After removal of 4 bases from V and 5 bases from J, the junction contained 11 bases not matched to a gene. The CDR3 consists of 16 residues. CDR3 in DNA: TGTGCCAGTAGTAAGGACAGGCCCGGGGCAGACAATGAGCAGTTCTTC. Its translation: CASSKDRPGADNEQFF.

This rearrangement joins TRBV11-2 to TRBJ1-1; 8 bases fit TRBD1. Unmatched junction bases numbered 5, after V lost 1 base and J lost 10 bases. The CDR3 contains 13 residues. Germline-derived CDR1 and CDR2 are SGHAT and FQNNGV. The CDR3, as DNA: TGTGCCAGCAGCTTAGGGGGGACAGGTTCAGCTTTCTTT. Translation gives CASSLGGTGSAFF.

The chain recombines TRBV30 with TRBJ2-2; the match to TRBD1 covers 12 bases. CDR3 length: 15 amino acids. Losses at the gene ends were 5 bases for V and 6 bases for J; bases not matched to a gene: 7. Per the germline V gene, CDR1 is GTSNPN and CDR2 is SVGIG (reference sequence). This chain's CDR3 is CAWSGTGGEAGELFF. Written as DNA, the CDR3 is TGTGCCTGGTCCGGGACAGGGGGCGAGGCCGGGGAGCTGTTTTTT.

The chain links TRBV5-4 to TRBJ1-1, with 8 bases matching TRBD1. Germline values: CDR1 SGHNT, CDR2 YYREEE (reference sequence). V lost 3 bases, J lost 6 bases, and 7 bases stayed unmatched. The CDR3 is made up of 14 amino acids. CDR3 in amino acids: CASSSLQGDAEAFF. The CDR3 nucleotides are TGTGCCAGCAGCTCGTTACAGGGGGATGCTGAAGCTTTCTTT.

J is TRBJ2-1 and V is TRBV19, with 8 bases identical to TRBD2. In germline, CDR1 is LNHDA, CDR2 SQIVND (reference sequence). V dropped 7 bases and J dropped 6; count of bases not matched to a gene: 8. The CDR3 contains 14 residues. For the CDR3, the DNA is TGTGCCAGTAAAGGTGGCGGGGGGATCAATGAGCAGTTCTTC. Its protein product is CASKGGGGINEQFF.

This chain uses TRBV6-5 with TRBJ2-7; 8 bases align to TRBD2. The CDR3 runs to 14 residues. Germline trimming cut 7 bases from V and 2 bases from J; bases unmatched to any gene: 7. Germline assignment: CDR1 MNHEY and CDR2 SVGAGI. The CDR3 loop reads CASTPVGGAYEQYF. For the CDR3, the DNA is TGTGCCAGCACCCCTGTCGGGGGGGCCTACGAGCAGTACTTC.

The chain carries TRBV5-5 and TRBJ1-1; the match to TRBD1 covers 7 bases. This CDR3 has 14 amino acids. Germline trimming cut 4 bases from V and 1 base from J; bases unmatched to any gene: 4. Germline V CDR1 and CDR2: SGHKS, YYEKEE (reference sequence). The CDR3 region has the DNA TGTGCCAGCAGCCCCGGGACAGAGAACACTGAAGCTTTCTTT. It is translated as CASSPGTENTEAFF.

The chain uses TRBV7-2 and TRBJ1-1; D is possibly TRBD1 (6 bases). CDR3 length equals 16 residues. V was shortened by 1 base and J by 1 base, with 13 bases between the two germline ends. Germline assignment: CDR1 SGHTA and CDR2 FQGNSA. CDR3 protein: CASSLGVAGANTEAFF. CDR3 coding DNA: TGTGCCAGCAGCTTAGGGGTGGCAGGGGCGAACACTGAAGCTTTCTTT.

The V call is TRBV4-2, the J call TRBJ2-3; TRBD1 aligns across 8 bases. There are 13 residues in the CDR3. V shed 6 bases, J shed 4 bases, and the junction held 3 bases outside the gene matches. CDR1 and CDR2 (germline): LGHNA, YNFKEQ. In nucleotides, the CDR3 is TGTGCCAGCAGACAGGGGGTGGCAGATACGCAGTATTTT. Protein: CASRQGVADTQYF.

The chain recombines TRBV12-5 with TRBJ1-1; 9 bases align to TRBD1. From germline, CDR1 is LGHNT and CDR2 FRNRAP. The CDR3 totals 15 residues. With 4 bases clipped from V and 7 bases from J, the junction kept 10 bases outside the gene matches. This CDR3 is CASGYPRGQGYEAFF. The CDR3 coding sequence is TGTGCTAGTGGTTATCCACGGGGACAGGGTTATGAAGCTTTCTTT.